This T cell receptor beta chain originates from a study of T cells in Graves' hyperthyroidism and ophthalmopathy. This clonotype appeared many times. Amplified TCR beta CDR3 regions derived from RNA transcripts. The HTBI set primed first-round TCR CDR3 RT-PCR. MiXCR was run by TCRdb on the multiplex PCR reads, yielding one entry per CDR3 protein. The data hold a few hundred thousand distinct CDR3 sequences, with roughly a fifth observed a single time. The receptor was derived from a man aged 45-65 years with Graves' ophthalmopathy. Input material: blood.

CDR3 nucleotide sequence: TGTGCCAGCAGCCCCCGGGACATCGGAGCCGAGCAGTACTTC. Encoded protein: CASSPRDIGAEQYF. This chain connects TRBV11-2 to TRBJ2-7; possibly TRBD1 for D (6 bases). This CDR3 spans 14 amino acids. Germline-derived CDR1 and CDR2 are SGHAT and FQNNGV. V lost 5 bases, J lost 6 bases, and 17 bases lay in between.